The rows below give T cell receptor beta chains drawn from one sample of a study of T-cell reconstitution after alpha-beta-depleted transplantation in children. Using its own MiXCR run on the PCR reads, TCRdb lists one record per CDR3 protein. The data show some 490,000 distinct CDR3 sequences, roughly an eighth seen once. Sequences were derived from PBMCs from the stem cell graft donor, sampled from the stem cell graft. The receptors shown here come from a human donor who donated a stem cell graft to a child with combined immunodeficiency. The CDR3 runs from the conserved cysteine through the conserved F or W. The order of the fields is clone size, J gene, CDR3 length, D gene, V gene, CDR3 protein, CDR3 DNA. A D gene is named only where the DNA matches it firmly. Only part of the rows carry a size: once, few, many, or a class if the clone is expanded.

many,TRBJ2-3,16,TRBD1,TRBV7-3,CASSLRGQGATDTQYF,TGTGCCAGCAGCTTAAGAGGACAGGGGGCTACAGATACGCAGTATTTT
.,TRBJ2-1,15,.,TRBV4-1,CASSPAVVRGNEQFF,TGCGCCAGCAGCCCAGCGGTGGTACGGGGCAATGAGCAGTTCTTC
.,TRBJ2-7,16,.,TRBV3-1,CATSPRGGVASYEQYF,TGTGCCACCTCCCCTCGAGGGGGGGTTGCGTCCTACGAGCAGTACTTC
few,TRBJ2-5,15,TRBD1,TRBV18,CASSPRTGTQETQYF,TGTGCCAGCTCCCCTCGGACAGGGACCCAAGAGACCCAGTACTTC
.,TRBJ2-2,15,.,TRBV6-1,CASSVGGLYAGELFF,TGTGCCAGCAGTGTCGGGGGTTTGTACGCCGGGGAGCTGTTTTTT
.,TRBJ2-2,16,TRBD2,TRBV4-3,CASSQVTGRGTGELFF,TGCGCCAGCAGCCAAGTCACCGGGAGGGGCACCGGGGAGCTGTTTTTT
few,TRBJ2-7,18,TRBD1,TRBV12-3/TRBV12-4,CASSPRDRAHYVPYEQYF,TGTGCCAGCAGTCCCCGGGACAGGGCTCATTACGTTCCCTACGAGCAGTACTTC
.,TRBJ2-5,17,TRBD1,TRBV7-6,CASSLEYSGTGGETQYF,TGTGCCAGCAGCTTAGAATACTCCGGGACAGGGGGAGAGACCCAGTACTTC
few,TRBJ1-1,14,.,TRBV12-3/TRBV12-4,CASSFPGRNTEAFF,TGTGCCAGCAGTTTTCCCGGCAGGAACACTGAAGCTTTCTTT
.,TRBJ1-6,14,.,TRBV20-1,CSASLRDPNSPLHF,TGCAGTGCCTCCCTCCGGGACCCTAATTCACCCCTCCACTTT
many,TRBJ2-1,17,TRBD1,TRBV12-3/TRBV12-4,CASGGTGGYFDINEQFF,TGTGCCAGCGGGGGGACAGGGGGCTATTTTGATATCAATGAGCAGTTCTTC
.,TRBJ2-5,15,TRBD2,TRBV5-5,CASSLGTSSQETQYF,TGTGCCAGCAGCTTGGGGACTAGCAGCCAAGAGACCCAGTACTTC
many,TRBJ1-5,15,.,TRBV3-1,CASSQDARGGQPQHF,TGTGCCAGCAGCCAAGACGCCAGGGGTGGTCAGCCCCAGCATTTT
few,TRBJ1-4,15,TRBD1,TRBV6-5,CASNRQGAKDEKLFF,TGTGCCAGCAATCGACAGGGGGCGAAGGATGAAAAACTGTTTTTT
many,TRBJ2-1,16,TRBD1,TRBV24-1,CATSDGRTGGLVEQFF,TGTGCCACCAGTGATGGGAGGACAGGGGGATTGGTTGAGCAGTTCTTC
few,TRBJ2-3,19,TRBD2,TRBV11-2,CASSPDWSGGALSTDTQYF,TGTGCCAGCAGCCCCGACTGGAGCGGGGGGGCCCTAAGCACAGATACGCAGTATTTT
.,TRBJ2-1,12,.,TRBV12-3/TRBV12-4,CASKRGGVEQFF,TGTGCCAGCAAAAGGGGGGGAGTTGAGCAGTTCTTC
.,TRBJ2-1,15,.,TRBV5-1,CASSLAAGEGMGQFF,TGCGCCAGCAGCTTGGCCGCAGGGGAGGGGATGGGGCAGTTCTTC
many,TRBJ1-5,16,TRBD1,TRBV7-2,CASSPWDSYSNQPQHF,TGTGCCAGCAGCCCATGGGACAGCTATAGCAATCAGCCCCAGCATTTT
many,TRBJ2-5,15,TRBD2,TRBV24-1,CATSDSTSGDWTQYF,TGTGCCACCAGTGATTCTACTAGCGGTGATTGGACCCAGTACTTC
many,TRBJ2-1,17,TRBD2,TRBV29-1,CSVEGLAGPLADNEQFF,TGCAGCGTTGAAGGTCTAGCGGGGCCCCTGGCAGACAATGAGCAGTTCTTC
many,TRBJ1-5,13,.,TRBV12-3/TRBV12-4,CASSLGSNQPQHF,TGTGCCAGCAGTTTAGGTAGCAATCAGCCCCAGCATTTT
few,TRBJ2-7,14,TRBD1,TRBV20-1,CSARDGQGSYEQYF,TGCAGTGCTAGAGATGGACAGGGGTCCTACGAGCAGTACTTC
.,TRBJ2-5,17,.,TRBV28,CASSLKGVSSFEETQYF,TGTGCCAGCAGTTTAAAAGGGGTATCATCGTTTGAAGAGACCCAGTACTTC
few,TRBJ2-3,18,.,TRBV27,CASSSSTGHSSPTDTQYF,TGTGCCAGCAGTTCATCGACGGGACACTCCTCCCCCACAGATACGCAGTATTTT
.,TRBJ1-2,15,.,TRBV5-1,CASSLGGGAGYGYTF,TGCGCCAGCAGCTTGGGCGGGGGCGCAGGCTATGGCTACACCTTC
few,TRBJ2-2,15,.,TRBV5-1,CASSYGGTNTGELFF,TGCGCCAGCAGCTACGGAGGCACGAACACCGGGGAGCTGTTTTTT
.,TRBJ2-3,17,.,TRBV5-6,CASSWWGLSGATDTQYF,TGTGCCAGCAGCTGGTGGGGGTTAAGCGGAGCCACAGATACGCAGTATTTT
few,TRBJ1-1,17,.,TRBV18,CASSPRPVAGGNTEAFF,TGTGCCAGCTCACCACGGCCCGTGGCAGGCGGGAACACTGAAGCTTTCTTT
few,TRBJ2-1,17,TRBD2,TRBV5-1,CASSLAIFAGRGDEQFF,TGCGCCAGCAGCTTGGCCATCTTTGCGGGGAGGGGCGATGAGCAGTTCTTC
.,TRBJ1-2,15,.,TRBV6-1,CASSEWGAGGYGYTF,TGTGCCAGCAGTGAATGGGGGGCCGGCGGGTATGGCTACACCTTC
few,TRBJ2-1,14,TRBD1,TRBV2,CASTGDSFRREQFF,TGTGCCAGCACCGGGGACAGCTTCCGCCGGGAGCAGTTCTTC
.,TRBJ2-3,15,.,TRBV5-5,CASSLGARPTDTQYF,TGTGCCAGCAGCTTGGGTGCCCGCCCCACAGATACGCAGTATTTT
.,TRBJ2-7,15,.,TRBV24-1,CATSDWRDNSYEQYF,TGTGCCACCAGTGATTGGCGGGATAACTCCTACGAGCAGTACTTC
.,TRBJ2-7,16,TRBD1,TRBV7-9,CASSSRDRGFSYEQYF,TGTGCCAGCAGCTCCCGGGACAGGGGATTTTCTTACGAGCAGTACTTC
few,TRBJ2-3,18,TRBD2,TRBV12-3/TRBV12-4,CASSSPATSGGLTDTQYF,TGTGCCAGCAGTTCCCCCGCGACTAGCGGGGGACTGACAGATACGCAGTATTTT
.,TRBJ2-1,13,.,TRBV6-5,CASSYDWAREQFF,TGTGCCAGCAGTTACGATTGGGCCCGGGAGCAGTTCTTC
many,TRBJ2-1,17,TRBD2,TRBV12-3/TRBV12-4,CASSSPISGGNHNEQFF,TGTGCCAGCAGTTCCCCTATAAGCGGGGGGAACCACAATGAGCAGTTCTTC
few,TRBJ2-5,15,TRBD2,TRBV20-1,CSARDASGDQETQYF,TGCAGTGCTAGAGATGCTAGCGGGGACCAAGAGACCCAGTACTTC
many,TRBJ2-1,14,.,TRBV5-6,CASSYPPSYNEQFF,TGTGCCAGCAGTTATCCCCCATCCTACAATGAGCAGTTCTTC
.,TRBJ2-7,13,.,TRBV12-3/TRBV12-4,CASSVTPQGKQYF,TGTGCCAGCAGTGTAACCCCCCAGGGAAAGCAGTACTTC
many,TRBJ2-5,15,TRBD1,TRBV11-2,CASSLSGQRQETQYF,TGTGCCAGCTCTCTTTCGGGACAGAGGCAAGAGACCCAGTACTTC
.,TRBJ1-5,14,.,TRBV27,CASSLFLGNQPQHF,TGTGCCAGCAGTTTATTTCTGGGCAATCAGCCCCAGCATTTT
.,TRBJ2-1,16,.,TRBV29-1,CSVERLTGRSYNEQFF,TGCAGCGTTGAACGTCTCACAGGGCGCTCCTACAATGAGCAGTTCTTC
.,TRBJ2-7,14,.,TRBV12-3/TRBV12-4,CASSRLTSSYEQYF,TGTGCCAGCAGTCGACTAACGAGCTCCTACGAGCAGTACTTC
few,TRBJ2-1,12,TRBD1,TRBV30,CAWDRDYNEQFF,TGTGCCTGGGACAGGGATTACAATGAGCAGTTCTTC
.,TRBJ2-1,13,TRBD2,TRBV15,CATAGGVSNEQFF,TGTGCCACCGCGGGAGGGGTCTCCAATGAGCAGTTCTTC
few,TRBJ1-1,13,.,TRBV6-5,CASSHYVLTEAFF,TGTGCCAGCAGTCACTATGTGCTTACTGAAGCTTTCTTT
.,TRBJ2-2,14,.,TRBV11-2,CASRRTLNTGELFF,TGTGCCAGCAGACGGACTTTGAACACCGGGGAGCTGTTTTTT
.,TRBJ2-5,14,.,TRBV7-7,CASSLAPGQETQYF,TGTGCCAGCAGCTTAGCGCCGGGTCAGGAGACCCAGTACTTC
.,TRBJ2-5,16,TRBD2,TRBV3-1,CASSQDLAGGDGTQYF,TGTGCCAGCAGCCAAGATTTAGCGGGAGGAGACGGGACCCAGTACTTC